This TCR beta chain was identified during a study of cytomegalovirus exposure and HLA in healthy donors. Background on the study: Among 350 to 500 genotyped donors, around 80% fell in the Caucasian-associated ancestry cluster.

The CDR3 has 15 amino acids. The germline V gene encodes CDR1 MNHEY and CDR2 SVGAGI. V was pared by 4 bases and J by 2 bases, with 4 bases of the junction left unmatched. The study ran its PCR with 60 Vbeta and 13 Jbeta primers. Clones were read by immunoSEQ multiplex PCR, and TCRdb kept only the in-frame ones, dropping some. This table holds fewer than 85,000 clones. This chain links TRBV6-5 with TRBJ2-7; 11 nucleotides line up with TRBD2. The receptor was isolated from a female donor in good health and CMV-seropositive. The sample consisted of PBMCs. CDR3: CASSSGLAATYEQYF. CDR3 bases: TGTGCCAGCAGTTCGGGACTAGCGGCTACCTACGAGCAGTACTTC.